The 27 T cell receptor beta chains reported below all come from one sample, sequenced in a study of beta chain features in type 1 diabetes. Reverse transcription of all isolated RNA meant that expressed TCRB transcripts were sequenced. Method: immunoSEQ multiplex PCR; TCRdb's copy keeps in-frame clones and lacks some. Altogether about 27,000 clones are present, roughly three fifths being singletons, with the ten largest covering around 1.6%. These receptors' antigens are unknown. The study's findings and limits: Within each of all four CD4+ subsets, Type 1 diabetes patients had TCRB CDR3s that were moderately but significantly shorter.

The sequenced material came from Tregs from blood. These receptors came from a woman aged 18-29 years with type 1 diabetes.

The chain has TRBV7-2 and TRBJ2-7, with 8 nucleotides matching TRBD1. V dropped 2 bases and J dropped 1; count of bases not matched to a gene: 1. Germline CDR1 reads SGHTA; CDR2 reads FQGNSA. The CDR3 has 14 residues. The CDR3 bases are TGTGCCAGCAGCTTACAGGGGGCGTCCTACGAGCAGTACTTC. Translating it yields CASSLQGASYEQYF.

The chain combines TRBV25-1 with TRBJ1-1; TRBD1 might be the D (6 bases). V lost 3 bases to trimming and J lost 1 base, with 15 bases between them. CDR1 is MGHDK and CDR2 is SYGVNS in the germline V gene. The CDR3 length is 16 residues. Here the CDR3 reads CASSDRRGGGNTEAFF. The CDR3 bases are TGTGCCAGCAGTGATCGGAGGGGGGGTGGGAACACTGAAGCTTTCTTT.

The rearrangement joins TRBV28 to TRBJ2-7, with 7 bases that match TRBD1. After removal of 5 bases from V and 0 bases from J, the junction contained 7 bases not matched to a gene. Germline V gene data show CDR1 as MDHEN and CDR2 as SYDVKM. This CDR3 has 15 residues. The CDR3 is CASSHRGESSYEQYF. Written as DNA, the CDR3 is TGTGCCAGCAGTCACAGGGGCGAGAGCTCCTACGAGCAGTACTTC.

The rearrangement links TRBV30 to TRBJ1-3; no clear D. Germline loops: CDR1 GTSNPN, CDR2 SVGIG (reference sequence). V lost 2 bases to trimming and J lost 3 bases, with 11 bases between them. CDR3 length equals 14 residues. CDR3 DNA sequence: TGTGCCTGGAGTCAGGCAGGTGTTGGAAACACCATATATTTT. Translation: CAWSQAGVGNTIYF.

The chain uses TRBV5-1 and TRBJ1-1, with D possibly being TRBD1 (5 bases). CDR3 length: 14 residues. V was pared by 0 bases and J by 0 bases, with 6 bases between. Germline loops: CDR1 SGHRS, CDR2 YFSETQ. This chain's CDR3 is CASSLDRLNTEAFF. The CDR3 coding sequence is TGCGCCAGCAGCTTGGACAGGTTGAACACTGAAGCTTTCTTT.

The chain joins TRBV5-1 to TRBJ2-5, with 7 bases lining up with TRBD2. CDR1 and CDR2 (germline): SGHRS, YFSETQ. V shed 4 bases and J 11 bases; nucleotides not matched to a gene: 11. This CDR3 is built from 13 residues. The CDR3 DNA follows: TGCGCCAGCAGCGAGGGAGGGCCGGGGGAGCAGTACTTC. The encoded protein is CASSEGGPGEQYF.

This chain connects TRBV5-1 to TRBJ2-5; TRBD2 agrees at 15 bases. The CDR3 length is 18 residues. Germline trimming cut 0 bases from V and 2 bases from J; bases unmatched to any gene: 5. Per germline, CDR1 SGHRS and CDR2 YFSETQ. The CDR3 sequence: CASSLDIGLAGGQETQYF. The DNA for the CDR3 is TGCGCCAGCAGCTTGGACATAGGACTAGCGGGAGGGCAAGAGACCCAGTACTTC.

In this sample, this clone turned up a few times. This sequence joins TRBV19 and TRBJ1-4; D unresolved. Trimming took off 5 bases at V and 10 bases at J, with 20 bases between the two ends. CDR1 and CDR2 (germline): LNHDA, SQIVND (reference sequence). The CDR3 has 15 amino acids. The CDR3: CASSFRTDFRRKLFF. In nucleotides, the CDR3 is TGTGCCAGTAGTTTCCGGACTGATTTCCGAAGAAAACTGTTTTTT.

The chain employs TRBV30 and TRBJ2-1; 7 bases match TRBD1. The germline CDR1 and CDR2 sequences are GTSNPN and SVGIG (reference sequence). This CDR3 contains 13 residues. Losses at the gene ends were 6 bases for V and 6 bases for J; bases not matched to a gene: 8. Written as DNA, the CDR3 is TGTGCCTGCTTATCAGGGGGTGGCAATGAGCAGTTCTTC. Translating gives CACLSGGGNEQFF. Looking up the rest from reference TRBV30 and TRBJ2-1 gives the full variable domain: SQTIHQWPATLVQPVGSPLSLECTVEGTSNPNLYWYRQAAGRGLQLLFYSVGIGQISSEVPQNLSASRPQDRQFILSSKKLLLSDSGFYLCACLSGGGNEQFFGPGTRLTVL.

This clone was found once. The chain is built from TRBV10-3 and TRBJ1-1; no clear D gene. Germline V lookup: CDR1 ENHRY, CDR2 SYGVKD. The CDR3 contains 13 residues. V was shortened by 4 bases and J by 2 bases, with 8 bases between the two germline ends. The CDR3 coding sequence is TGTGCCATCAGTGGAGGGTTAAACACTGAAGCTTTCTTT. Translation: CAISGGLNTEAFF.

In the case of this clone: Sequence at one end of the junction differs from germline and may be a read error. The chain combines TRBV7-9 with TRBJ1-2; D is unclear. This CDR3 comprises 10 residues. The germline V gene encodes CDR1 SEHNR and CDR2 FQNEAQ (reference sequence). The CDR3 nucleotides are TGTGCCAGCAGCTTAGGAGTGCTCGAATTC. Its translation: CASSLGVLEF. The full variable domain, completed using reference TRBV7-9 and TRBJ1-2, is DTGVSQNPRHKITKRGQNVTFRCDPISEHNRLYWYRQTLGQGPEFLTYFQNEAQLEKSRLLSDRFSAERPKGSFSTLEIQRTEQGDSAMYLCASSLGVLEFGSGTRLTVV.

This clone was picked up one time. The chain recombines TRBV5-1 with TRBJ1-1; TRBD1 might be the D (5 bases). Germline V gene data show CDR1 as SGHRS and CDR2 as YFSETQ. V dropped 3 bases and J dropped 6 bases, with 15 bases sitting between them. The length of the CDR3 is 14 residues. The CDR3 is CASSSPDRQSEAFF. CDR3 in DNA: TGCGCCAGCAGCTCTCCAGACCGACAGTCTGAAGCTTTCTTT.

The chain recombines TRBV19 with TRBJ2-2; 7 bases line up with TRBD2. CDR1 LNHDA and CDR2 SQIVND come from the germline V gene (reference sequence). V dropped 3 bases and J dropped 4; count of bases not matched to a gene: 5. The CDR3 has 15 residues. The CDR3 DNA reads TGTGCCAGTAGTATCCAGCGGGGTGTCACCGGGGAGCTGTTTTTT. Amino acid sequence: CASSIQRGVTGELFF.

V gene TRBV30 combines with J gene TRBJ1-1; perhaps TRBD1 as D (5 bases). The V gene's germline CDR1 is GTSNPN and CDR2 SVGIG (reference sequence). The CDR3 loop spans 14 amino acids. With 3 bases removed from V and 5 bases from J, the gap between germline ends came to 16 bases. Written as DNA, the CDR3 is TGTGCCTGGAGCCCCGGGCCAGGGCTTACTGAAGCTTTCTTT. It specifies CAWSPGPGLTEAFF. Full variable domain (rest looked up from reference TRBV30 and TRBJ1-1): SQTIHQWPATLVQPVGSPLSLECTVEGTSNPNLYWYRQAAGRGLQLLFYSVGIGQISSEVPQNLSASRPQDRQFILSSKKLLLSDSGFYLCAWSPGPGLTEAFFGQGTRLTVV.

The V call is TRBV18, the J call TRBJ1-1; tentative D call: TRBD1 (6 bases). V lost 4 bases and J lost 0, with 9 bases in between. This CDR3 has 14 residues. Germline CDR1 KGHSH, CDR2 LQKENI. The CDR3 sequence is CASSLGQLNTEAFF. CDR3 nucleotides: TGTGCCAGCTCACTCGGACAGTTGAACACTGAAGCTTTCTTT.

This clone turned up a few times. The J gene is TRBJ2-1, the V gene TRBV6-1, with TRBD2 matching 8 bases. Germline CDR1 reads MNHNS; CDR2 reads SASEGT. V lost 2 bases and J lost 3; bases outside the gene matches: 3. CDR3 length: 15 residues. For the CDR3, the DNA is TGTGCCAGCAGTGAAATACTAGCGGTCTACAATGAGCAGTTCTTC. Translation gives CASSEILAVYNEQFF.

J is TRBJ2-3 and V is TRBV7-9; D is perhaps TRBD1 (7 bases). This CDR3 contains 14 residues. Trimming removed 3 bases at V and 4 bases at J, with 11 bases between. Germline V gene lookup returns CDR1 SEHNR and CDR2 FQNEAQ (reference sequence). For the CDR3, the DNA is TGTGCCAGCAGCTTGGGACAGCGGGCAGATACGCAGTATTTT. Protein: CASSLGQRADTQYF.

The genes are TRBV6-5 and TRBJ1-4; TRBD1 is a possible D gene (5 bases). Germline V gene sequence: CDR1 MNHEY, CDR2 SVGAGI. The ends were cut back, 8 bases at V and 5 bases at J, with 6 bases in the middle. This CDR3 has 11 amino acids. The CDR3 DNA follows: TGTGCCAGCGGACAAAATGAAAAACTGTTTTTT. Encoded protein: CASGQNEKLFF.

V gene TRBV6-5 combines with J gene TRBJ1-2, with 7 positions matching TRBD1. The ends lost 6 bases at V and 4 bases at J; junction bases unmatched: 11. CDR3 size: 15 residues. Germline CDR1 and CDR2: MNHEY and SVGAGI. The chain's CDR3 is CASSPQGMVVYGYTF. CDR3 bases: TGTGCCAGCAGCCCACAGGGGATGGTTGTCTATGGCTACACCTTC.

This clone was detected a few times. The chain employs TRBV4-1 and TRBJ2-7, with 10 nucleotides matching TRBD2. The CDR3 has 14 amino acids. The ends lost 4 bases at V and 3 bases at J; junction bases unmatched: 3. CDR1 is MGHRA and CDR2 is YSYEKL in the germline V gene. The CDR3 loop is CASSLGLANYEQYF. DNA for the CDR3: TGCGCCAGCAGCCTGGGACTAGCGAACTACGAGCAGTACTTC.

This clone was seen once. At one boundary the junction diverges from the germline segment, which might be a read error. The chain is built from TRBV5-4 and TRBJ1-2; a possible D gene is TRBD1 (6 bases). Germline V gives CDR1 SGHNT, CDR2 YYREEE (reference sequence). The CDR3 consists of 13 residues. The CDR3: CASSQVTGYGYTF. As DNA, the CDR3 is TGCGCCAGCAGCCAAGTGACAGGCTATGGCTACACCTTC.

This clone was counted a few times. The gene calls are TRBV29-1 and TRBJ1-1, with D perhaps TRBD1 (5 bases). CDR1 and CDR2 from the germline V gene are SQVTM and ANQGSEA. CDR3 size: 14 residues. Between the trimmed V and J ends, which lost 7 bases and 2 bases, there was a span of 17 bases. The CDR3 protein is CSGFDRTFNTEAFF. The CDR3 coding sequence is TGCAGCGGGTTCGACAGAACTTTTAACACTGAAGCTTTCTTT.

The genes are TRBV5-1 and TRBJ2-7, with D possibly matching TRBD1 (5 bases). The ends were cut back, 0 bases at V and 5 bases at J, with 15 bases in the middle. This CDR3 has 15 amino acids. Germline lookup yields CDR1 SGHRS and CDR2 YFSETQ. CDR3 sequence reads: CASSLAAGIADEQYF. For the CDR3, the DNA is TGCGCCAGCAGCTTGGCCGCAGGGATAGCCGACGAGCAGTACTTC.

The V gene is TRBV5-1, the J gene TRBJ2-3; TRBD2 aligns across 12 bases. V was pared by 4 bases and J by 2 bases, with 5 bases of the junction left unmatched. Germline V lookup: CDR1 SGHRS, CDR2 YFSETQ. The length of the CDR3 is 16 residues. The CDR3 DNA is TGCGCCAGCAGCCTTAGACTAGCGGGAGTCACAGATACGCAGTATTTT. It translates to CASSLRLAGVTDTQYF.

The chain employs TRBV25-1 and TRBJ2-1; a weak D match, TRBD1 (6 bases). Germline CDR1 MGHDK, CDR2 SYGVNS. The CDR3 extends over 13 amino acids. Trimming took 6 bases from V and 4 from J, leaving 10 bases between them. CDR3 loop: CASRTGQYNEQFF. The CDR3 coding sequence is TGTGCCAGCAGGACGGGACAATACAATGAGCAGTTCTTC.

The chain links TRBV9 to TRBJ1-1; the D is unclear. V was trimmed by 0 bases and J by 5 bases, leaving 11 bases between them. CDR1 is SGDLS, CDR2 YYNGEE, per germline. The CDR3 contains 14 residues. Here the CDR3 DNA reads TGTGCCAGCAGCGTAGATCGGGTGGCAACTGAAGCTTTCTTT. Translated: CASSVDRVATEAFF.

The chain joins TRBV30 to TRBJ2-5, with 7 bases aligning to TRBD2. The CDR3 is 15 residues long. J was trimmed by 0 bases and V by 0 bases; bases with no gene match: 4. In germline, CDR1 is GTSNPN, CDR2 SVGIG (reference sequence). The CDR3 nucleotides read TGTGCCTGGAGTGTGGGACTACCGTACCAAGAGACCCAGTACTTC. It yields the protein CAWSVGLPYQETQYF.